Described below is a single TCR beta chain sequence and its context. Its antigen is unknown. No base quality information exists; no much larger clone differs at one position. The source of the sample is a study of somatic mutations in T cells in chronic GVHD (dated by TCRdb to 2018 to 2021). For sorting, staining was done with anti-CD3, anti-CD4, anti-CD8 and a Vbeta20 antibody from the IOTest Beta Mark kit on a FACSAria III, reaching purity above 98%. Peripheral blood was drawn into sodium heparin tubes, and mononuclear cells were separated by Ficoll-Paque PLUS density gradient centrifugation. Before TCRbeta deep sequencing, the CD4+ Vbeta20+, CD4+ Vbeta20-, and CD8+ T cell fractions were FACS-sorted. Genomic DNA was isolated and then used for the TCRbeta deep sequencing. The immunoSEQ assay, provided as a commercial service, was used for TCRbeta CDR3 sequencing and initial data processing. The authors' pipeline ran thus. IMGT was used to annotate V, D, J genes, while reads were demultiplexed, adapter and primer sequences were stripped out, and similar clones were merged through frequency-ratio clustering. TCRdb holds this immuneACCESS table with in-frame rearrangements only. Some clones are missing; in checked studies, unresolved V genes explain under half, and the rest has no known cause. That table furnishes V, J and clone size, whereas the DNA furnished D and trimming. For this sample the table gives some 13,000 clones, of which around 82% were detected only once. About 34% of the sample is taken by the ten largest.

V lost 0 bases and J lost 3 bases; the stretch between them is 4 bases long. The CDR3 runs 12 residues from the cysteine to the phenylalanine. CDR3 DNA is the only sequence kept; it has 36 bases, read in frame from the first base. Sequenced input: Vbeta20-negative CD4+ T cells from blood. The cell subset or site label on this specimen signifies: CD4+ T cells sorted as TCR Vbeta20 negative by flow cytometry. The source is a male patient in his fifties with chronic graft-versus-host disease. Some T cells may originate with the graft donor following a transplant. The V gene is TRBV5-3 and the J gene is TRBJ2-7, with no D gene named confidently. TRBV5-3 is flagged as an ORF with uncertain function. CDR3 loop: CARSLERYEQYF. The base sequence is TGTGCCAGAAGCTTGGAGCGCTACGAGCAGTACTTC.